This TCR beta chain was sequenced in a study of T-cell reconstitution after alpha-beta-depleted transplantation in children. General study results and limits: Newly produced T cells mostly accounted for T-cell counts and diversity one year post-transplant.

Preparation of the TCRbeta library was carried out with unique molecular identifiers. TCRdb reprocessed the PCR reads with MiXCR, giving one entry per CDR3 protein. This table holds roughly 180,000 distinct CDR3 sequences, 11% found once. V was clipped by 4 bases and J by 0 bases, with 7 bases between them. The CDR3 runs 15 residues. Germline V CDR1 and CDR2: MDHEN, SYDVKM. This clonotype was observed many times. Its antigen is still unknown. This clonotype was obtained from a boy younger than 10 with acute myeloid leukemia, due to receive a stem cell transplant. The rearrangement uses TRBV28 and TRBJ1-6; no clear D gene. The specimen was PBMCs, collected before TCRalphabeta/CD19-depleted stem cell transplant. The chain's CDR3 is CASSSGSSYNSPLHF. The CDR3 bases are TGTGCCAGCAGTTCCGGGAGCTCCTATAATTCACCCCTCCACTTT.